This T cell receptor (beta chain) stems from a study of CD8 T cells in ankylosing spondylitis. Findings and limits, study-wide: There was a TCR beta motif, made of eight highly homologous variants, that appeared characteristic of ankylosing spondylitis blood. The clones that were linked to disease were reported to be significantly enriched in matched synovial fluid samples from ankylosing spondylitis patients.

There are 13 residues in the CDR3. Germline CDR1 and CDR2: DFQATT and SNEGSKA (reference sequence). V shed 6 bases and J shed 5 bases, with 16 bases lying between them. A word on this clonotype: Its antigen is as yet unknown.

Quantitative 5'-RACE was performed with molecular barcodes, and it yielded the TCR beta libraries. TCRdb re-derived calls from the 5' RACE reads in MiXCR, one entry per CDR3 protein. In the table there are some 840,000 distinct CDR3 sequences, about 10% of which are singletons. This TCR was sampled from a male donor with ankylosing spondylitis. The source material was blood, either unsorted or a sorted T cell fraction (not recorded which). The chain recombines TRBV20-1 with TRBJ2-5; D is uncertain. Written as DNA, the CDR3 is TGCAGTGCCAACCCGATCACGCTGGAGACCCAGTACTTC. It is translated as CSANPITLETQYF.